This T cell receptor (beta chain) stems from a study of cytomegalovirus exposure and HLA in healthy donors. General study results and limits: Analyses of presence and absence presupposed an approximately uniform sequencing depth across donors. V- and J-gene trimming of TCR beta was linked (in a later analysis) to a missense DCLRE1C variant.

Germline loops: CDR1 MNHEY, CDR2 SVGAGI. The V segment lost 7 bases and the J segment 6 bases; nucleotides outside the gene matches: 7. The CDR3 spans 13 residues. About this clone itself: The antigen remains undetermined.

Amplification used 60 Vbeta primers and 13 Jbeta primers. TCRdb's table, derived via immunoSEQ multiplex PCR, lists solely in-frame clones and lacks some. In the table there are more than 150,000 clones, more than 75% of which are singletons. Material for sequencing was PBMCs. The receptor comes from a woman in her forties or fifties in good health and CMV-seropositive. The rearrangement uses TRBV6-5 and TRBJ1-1; 8 nucleotides agree with TRBD1. CDR3 DNA sequence: TGTGCCAGCACCCAGGGGGCGAGCGCTGAAGCTTTCTTT. It yields the protein CASTQGASAEAFF.